This T cell receptor beta chain was documented in a study of T cells in Graves' hyperthyroidism and ophthalmopathy (dated by TCRdb to between 2017 and 2020). With respect to the entire study: Peripheral blood samples were taken at initial diagnosis, before any treatment was given. To identify distinguishing TCR V-J signatures, a discovery cohort of around 100 patients was used, comprising 43 with Graves' ophthalmopathy and around 57 with stable Graves' hyperthyroidism. Whether ophthalmopathy could be predicted prospectively was tested in an independent validation cohort made up of 18 hyperthyroidism patients plus 17 patients who later progressed to ophthalmopathy. The roughly 100 discovery patients were randomly divided into training and test sets at a 7:3 ratio. The study also compared thyroid tissue and blood T-cell repertoires from several Graves' hyperthyroidism patients. Once sampling was done, hyperthyroidism patients were given methimazole at a starting dose of 30 mg daily, whereas ophthalmopathy patients were given high-dose intravenous methylprednisolone. The paper reports TCR Vbeta CDR3 sequencing of 130 to 150 peripheral blood samples: around 45 ophthalmopathy, under 80 hyperthyroidism and roughly 17 progressor patients. Results and caveats for the whole study, not just this receptor: No statistical method was used to fix the sample size in advance, and group allocation was not hidden from the investigators. In validation, the model predicted progression to ophthalmopathy with 65% to 71% sensitivity and approximately 72% specificity, a median of 6.5 months before onset. Ophthalmopathy was separated from stable hyperthyroidism by a 13 V-J signature model, with roughly 88% sensitivity and 81% to 82% specificity obtained in cross-validation and 80%/75% obtained in testing. Most expanded thyroid clonotypes (frequency above 0.001) were also detected in blood, a finding suggesting that blood repertoires may reflect thyroid immune responses.

In the ophthalmopathy patients, disease was moderately to severely active, with a Clinical Activity Score of 3 or more, a NOSPECS grade of 4 or more, and a duration of less than 3 months. The study excluded patients with uncontrolled infections, other autoimmune diseases, pregnancy or lactation. Diagnoses were established on the basis of clinical symptoms, serum thyroxine and TRAb, thyroid ultrasound, and orbital computed tomography. PBMCs were isolated from about 9.2 ml of fresh peripheral blood by Ficoll-Paque density gradient centrifugation. Total RNA was extracted with Trizol reagent, and quality was checked on an Agilent 2100 Bioanalyzer. TCR beta CDR3 regions were amplified from RNA transcripts. The TCR CDR3 was subjected to a first round of RT-PCR using the HTBI primer set and the Qiagen OneStep RT-PCR kit. Libraries were constructed in a second round of multiplex PCR, after which size selection and purification were carried out. Sequencing of the libraries was done on an Illumina HiSeq2000 using paired-end 100 bp reads. The study's own analysis went as follows. SOAPnuke was used to process the raw data, with reads discarded if the reads contained adapters or uncalled bases, had a mean Phred below 15, or lacked an exact constant-primer or identifier match. COPE v1.2.5 was used to merge the high-quality paired reads, and each unique nucleotide sequence was defined as a clonotype. Clonotypes were aligned to IMGT TRBV, TRBD and TRBJ reference segments using MiTCR v1.1. The analysis included only V-J combinations with a frequency above 0.0001, which together covered 99% to 99.2% of the repertoires. A TCS score was defined as the ratio between F50 (clonal expansion) and ExV (chaos), using BLOSUM62-based TCRdist between CDR3 peptides within each V-J. Welch's t-statistics and random forest reduced around 550 V-J features to around 14, which were used in a naive Bayes classifier (R e1071). TCRdb cleaned the public reads at Q25 with fastp, built clones with MiXCR and kept in-frame beta chains. For every CDR3 protein sequence, its rows merge into one entry that carries the most common genes and DNA. The V and J calls and clone size are TCRdb's, not the authors'. The sample has 350,000 or so distinct CDR3 sequences on record, less than 20% of them singletons. Jointly, the top ten make up about a sixth of the sample.

This clonotype was observed at least ten times. It has no known antigen specificity. Base qualities are not recorded, but no much larger clone differs from it by a single base. V gives up 2 bases and J gives up 0 bases, and the segment between their germline ends measures 8 bases. Including cysteine and phenylalanine, the CDR3 has 14 amino acids. Kept here is only the CDR3 DNA, which spans 42 bases and is read in frame from base 1. The germline V gene gives CDR1 as MNHEY and CDR2 as SVGAGI. The chain is assembled from TRBV6-5 and TRBJ2-7; the D gene remains uncertain. The receptor was isolated from a woman between 40 and 55 years old with Graves' ophthalmopathy. Sequenced sample: blood. The nucleotide sequence is TGTGCCAGCAGTTACAGCTCAGGCTCCTACGAGCAGTACTTC. It specifies CASSYSSGSYEQYF.